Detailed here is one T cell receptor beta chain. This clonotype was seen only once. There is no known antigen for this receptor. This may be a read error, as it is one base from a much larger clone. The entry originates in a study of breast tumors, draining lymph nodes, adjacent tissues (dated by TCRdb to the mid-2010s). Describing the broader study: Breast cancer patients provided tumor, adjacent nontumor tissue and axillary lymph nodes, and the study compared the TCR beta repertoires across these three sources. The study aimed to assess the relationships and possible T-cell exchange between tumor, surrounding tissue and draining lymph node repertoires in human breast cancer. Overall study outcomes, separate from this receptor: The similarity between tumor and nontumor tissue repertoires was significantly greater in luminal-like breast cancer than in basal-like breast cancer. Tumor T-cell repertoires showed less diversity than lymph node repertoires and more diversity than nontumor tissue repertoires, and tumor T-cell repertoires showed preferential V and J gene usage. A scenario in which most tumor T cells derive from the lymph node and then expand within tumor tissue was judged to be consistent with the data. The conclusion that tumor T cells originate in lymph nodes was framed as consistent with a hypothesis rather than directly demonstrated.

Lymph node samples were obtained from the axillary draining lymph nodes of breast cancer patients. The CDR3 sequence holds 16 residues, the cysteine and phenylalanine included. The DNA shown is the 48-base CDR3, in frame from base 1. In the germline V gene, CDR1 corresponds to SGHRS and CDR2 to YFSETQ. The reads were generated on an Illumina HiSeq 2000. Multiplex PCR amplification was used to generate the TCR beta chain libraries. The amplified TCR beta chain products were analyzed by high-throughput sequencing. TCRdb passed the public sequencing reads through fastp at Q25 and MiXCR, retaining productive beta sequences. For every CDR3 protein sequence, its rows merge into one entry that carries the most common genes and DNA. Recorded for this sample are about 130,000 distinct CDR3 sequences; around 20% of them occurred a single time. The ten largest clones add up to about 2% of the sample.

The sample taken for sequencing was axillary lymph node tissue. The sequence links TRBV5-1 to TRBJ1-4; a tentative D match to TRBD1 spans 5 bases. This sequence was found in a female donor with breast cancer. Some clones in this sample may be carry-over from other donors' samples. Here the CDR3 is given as CASTQGAFVANEKLVF. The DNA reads TGCGCCAGCACCCAGGGAGCGTTTGTGGCTAATGAAAAACTGGTTTTT.